One and the same sample provided the 19 T cell receptor beta chains below, sequenced in a study of T-cell reconstitution after alpha-beta-depleted transplantation in children. Unique molecular identifiers tagged the TCRbeta library. TCRdb used MiXCR to reprocess the PCR reads, holding one entry per CDR3 protein. Here the sample spans approximately 800,000 distinct CDR3 sequences, about 15% being singletons. The sequencing used PBMCs, mostly from graft donor cells, collected 360 days after TCRalphabeta/CD19-depleted stem cell transplant. All receptors come from a male patient aged 10 to 17 who had a stem cell transplant for acute lymphoblastic leukemia, so the T cells may come from the graft donor.

This clonotype was counted ten times or more. This rearrangement joins TRBV5-1 to TRBJ2-3; a weak D match, TRBD2 (5 bases). The CDR3 has 15 amino acids. Germline CDR1 and CDR2: SGHRS and YFSETQ. V was shortened by 5 bases and J by 0 bases, with 13 bases between the two germline ends. The CDR3 sequence: CASSGEPPSTDTQYF. The CDR3 bases are TGCGCCAGCAGTGGGGAGCCTCCTAGCACAGATACGCAGTATTTT.

CDR3 protein: CASSSRDINEKLFF. In nucleotides, the CDR3 is TGTGCCAGCAGTTCCCGGGACATTAATGAAAAACTGTTTTTT. The chain is built from TRBV12-3 or TRBV12-4 and TRBJ1-4; D might be TRBD1 (6 bases). The CDR3 contains 14 residues. V lost 4 bases and J lost 4, with 10 bases in between.

This rearrangement joins TRBV5-6 to TRBJ2-1; TRBD1 agrees at 7 bases. The CDR3 has 17 residues. Germline assignment: CDR1 SGHDT and CDR2 YYEEEE. V shed 0 bases, J shed 4 bases, and the junction held 10 bases outside the gene matches. CDR3 nucleotides: TGTGCCAGCAGCTTGGGCTGGGACAGTCTATGGTACAATGAGCAGTTCTTC. Translated, it gives CASSLGWDSLWYNEQFF.

This chain uses TRBV5-1 with TRBJ1-5, with TRBD1 as a possible D gene (6 bases). Per the germline V gene, CDR1 is SGHRS and CDR2 is YFSETQ. The CDR3 length is 15 residues. The V end was cut by 0 bases, the J end by 4 bases, with 11 bases between. The CDR3, as DNA: TGCGCCAGCAGCTTGGGAACAGGGCAAAATCAGCCCCAGCATTTT. Residues: CASSLGTGQNQPQHF. Based on the CDR3 plus reference TRBV5-1 and TRBJ1-5, the full variable domain is KAGVTQTPRYLIKTRGQQVTLSCSPISGHRSVSWYQQTPGQGLQFLFEYFSETQRNKGNFPGRFSGRQFSNSRSEMNVSTLELGDSALYLCASSLGTGQNQPQHFGDGTRLSIL.

The V and J genes are TRBV18 and TRBJ2-5; D not certain. V was cut by 4 bases and J by 1 base, with 22 bases left in between. The germline gives CDR1 KGHSH, CDR2 LQKENI. This CDR3 contains 18 residues. The CDR3 DNA reads as TGTGCCAGCTCACGCTCAGCCGGGCTACCAGGCTCCCAAGAGACCCAGTACTTC. Protein product: CASSRSAGLPGSQETQYF.

In this sample, this clonotype turned up a few times. This chain joins TRBV24-1 and TRBJ2-2; 8 positions match TRBD1. Germline values: CDR1 KGHDR, CDR2 SFDVKD. The CDR3 covers 16 residues. V dropped 3 bases and J dropped 5; count of bases not matched to a gene: 7. The CDR3 region is CATSDPRQGRTGELFF. For the CDR3, the DNA is TGTGCCACCAGTGATCCGAGACAGGGGAGGACCGGGGAGCTGTTTTTT.

There are a few counts of this clonotype. The chain uses TRBV29-1 and TRBJ2-5; D might be TRBD2 (5 bases). CDR1 and CDR2 from the germline V gene are SQVTM and ANQGSEA. This CDR3 contains 11 residues. V lost 5 bases to trimming and J lost 7 bases, with 11 bases between them. CDR3: CSVKDGGTQYF. As DNA, the CDR3 is TGCAGCGTTAAGGACGGAGGGACCCAGTACTTC.

This clonotype showed up many times. One end of the junction fails to match germline, which may point to a read error. The V gene is TRBV5-1, the J gene TRBJ1-1, with 7 nucleotides matching TRBD1. The CDR3 sequence is 14 residues long. CDR1 is SGHRS, CDR2 YFSETQ, per germline. This CDR3 reads CASSLRGRDTEAFF. CDR3 bases: TGTGCCAGCTCACTGAGGGGGCGCGACACTGAAGCTTTCTTT.

This clonotype was counted ten times or more. The chain is built from TRBV10-3 and TRBJ2-5; 9 bases match TRBD2. V shed 2 bases, J shed 5 bases, and the junction held 12 bases outside the gene matches. Germline V gene sequence: CDR1 ENHRY, CDR2 SYGVKD. The CDR3 is made up of 17 amino acids. CDR3 residues: CAISEGYIAGVRETQYF. CDR3 sequence (DNA): TGTGCCATCAGTGAGGGGTATATAGCGGGAGTTCGGGAGACCCAGTACTTC.

The table lists this clonotype with a few counts. The chain uses TRBV6-2 or TRBV6-3 and TRBJ2-4; 7 bases align to TRBD2. The CDR3 spans 11 residues. The junction had 1 base not matched to a gene; V was cut back by 8 bases and J by 6 bases. Germline V gene sequence: CDR1 MNHEY, CDR2 SVGEGT. The CDR3 here is CASGGGNIQYF. The DNA for the CDR3 is TGTGCCAGCGGCGGGGGAAACATTCAGTACTTC.

The CDR3: CASSASGSKAKNIQYF. The CDR3 DNA follows: TGTGCCAGCAGCGCTAGCGGGAGTAAGGCCAAAAACATTCAGTACTTC. The chain is built from TRBV3-1 and TRBJ2-4; 10 bases are a match to TRBD2. Unmatched junction bases numbered 5, after V lost 5 bases and J lost 1 base. The CDR3 covers 16 residues. CDR1 is LGHDT and CDR2 is YNNKEL in the germline V gene (reference sequence).

This clonotype showed up just a few times. The gene calls are TRBV12-3 or TRBV12-4 and TRBJ2-7; 11 nucleotides line up with TRBD2. This CDR3 is 15 amino acids long. V shed 5 bases and J 7 bases; nucleotides not matched to a gene: 10. CDR3 sequence reads: CASSRLAGRMGEQYF. The CDR3 DNA follows: TGTGCCAGCAGTAGACTAGCGGGAAGGATGGGTGAGCAGTACTTC.

This clonotype was seen ten or more times. The V and J genes are TRBV5-1 and TRBJ2-3, with 7 bases that match TRBD2. Trimming removed 2 bases from V and 4 bases from J; junction bases left unmatched: 13. Germline assignment: CDR1 SGHRS and CDR2 YFSETQ. The CDR3 has 17 amino acids. The CDR3 protein is CASSFYGILREADTQYF. The CDR3 DNA follows: TGCGCCAGCAGCTTTTACGGAATCCTACGGGAGGCAGATACGCAGTATTTT.

The chain carries TRBV29-1 and TRBJ2-7; 14 bases fit TRBD2. After removal of 4 bases from V and 4 bases from J, the junction contained 12 bases not matched to a gene. CDR3 length equals 17 residues. Germline V gives CDR1 SQVTM, CDR2 ANQGSEA. CDR3 DNA sequence: TGCAGCGTTGTAGGACTAGCGGGAGGAGTGGCCCTATACGAGCAGTACTTC. Translated, it gives CSVVGLAGGVALYEQYF.

This clonotype was observed a few times. The chain couples TRBV7-6 to TRBJ2-5; TRBD1 or TRBD2 may be the D gene (6 bases each). V was shortened by 0 bases and J by 4 bases, with 21 bases between the two germline ends. The germline gives CDR1 SGHVS, CDR2 FNYEAQ. There are 18 residues in the CDR3. The CDR3 DNA reads TGTGCCAGCAGCTTAGCCCCACCTAAGGGGGGTCGGGGAGAGACCCAGTACTTC. It is translated as CASSLAPPKGGRGETQYF.

This clonotype has ten or more counts. J is TRBJ2-7 and V is TRBV5-1; a possible D gene is TRBD2 (6 bases). CDR1 and CDR2 from the germline V gene are SGHRS and YFSETQ. The CDR3 sequence is 18 residues long. V lost 1 base and J lost 3, with 23 bases in between. The CDR3 is CASSLFGGAASNYYEQYF. In DNA form, the CDR3 reads TGCGCCAGCAGCTTGTTCGGGGGAGCGGCATCCAATTACTACGAGCAGTACTTC.

This clonotype was found a few times. The rearrangement uses TRBV4-1 and TRBJ1-2; no clear D. Germline assignment: CDR1 MGHRA and CDR2 YSYEKL. The V end was cut by 1 base, the J end by 4 bases, with 13 bases between. The CDR3 consists of 15 residues. The CDR3 DNA is TGCGCCAGCAGCCAAGGGATGAACTTTGGCTATGGCTACACCTTC. Its protein product is CASSQGMNFGYGYTF.

This chain uses TRBV7-6 with TRBJ2-7; no reliable D call. Trimming removed 4 bases at V and 2 bases at J, with 18 bases between. CDR1 is SGHVS, CDR2 FNYEAQ, per germline. CDR3 length: 16 residues. CDR3 DNA: TGTGCCAGCAGCTCCGCTTGGGATCGGGCGGCCTACGAGCAGTACTTC. This translates into CASSSAWDRAAYEQYF.

V is TRBV7-9 and J is TRBJ2-3; 9 bases align to TRBD1. Germline CDR1 SEHNR, CDR2 FQNEAQ (reference sequence). The CDR3 sequence is 15 residues long. V dropped 6 bases and J dropped 5; count of bases not matched to a gene: 9. CDR3 coding DNA: TGTGCCAGCAGGCGGCCGGGACAGGGTAGAGATACGCAGTATTTT. This gives the protein CASRRPGQGRDTQYF.